This T cell receptor (beta chain) was observed in a study of early stage breast cancer tumors. Study-level points and caveats: Comparing each tissue with blood distinguished tumor from normal in 14 of 16 patients.

A few counts support this clone. Its target is unknown. The length of the CDR3 is 13 residues. Germline V gene data show CDR1 as LGHNA and CDR2 as YNFKEQ. Trimming took 5 bases from V and 4 from J, leaving 12 bases between them. Each sample had two DNA replicates, about 0.47 ug blood or around 1.5 ug tissue. The repertoire was sequenced with immunoSEQ multiplex PCR; TCRdb's copy has only in-frame clones and lacks some. The table includes about 36,000 clones, under 80% detected once. This TCR derives from a person aged 55 to 70 with breast cancer. Sequencing used blood. The V call is TRBV4-2, the J call TRBJ2-7; D not resolved. The CDR3 region has the DNA TGTGCCAGCAGCGTTGACTCGCAGTACGAGCAGTACTTC. Amino acids: CASSVDSQYEQYF.